The clone carrying this T cell receptor (beta chain) has more than one count but fewer than ten. The antigen remains unidentified. The data originate from a study of identical twins. Study-wide results and limits: Weaker excess twin sharing was seen among beta out-of-frame sequences. Fewer insertions characterized abundant cord blood beta clonotypes, whereas memory repertoires showed none. In zero-insertion analyses, partial confounding could arise from invariant MAIT and iNKT cells.

TCRdb reanalysed the 5' RACE reads using MiXCR and keeps one entry per CDR3 protein. The table includes about 250,000 distinct CDR3 sequences, 11% to 15% detected once. Per the germline V gene, CDR1 is SEHNR and CDR2 is FQNEAQ (reference sequence). The CDR3 sequence is 15 residues long. The trim removed 4 bases at V and 6 bases at J, leaving 11 bases unmatched. V gene TRBV7-9 combines with J gene TRBJ1-1; 7 positions agree with TRBD1. The sequenced sample consisted of memory (CD45RO+) T cells sorted from blood. The source is a woman aged 18-29 years in good health. The CDR3 sequence: CASSSLTGTGAEAFF. Written as DNA, the CDR3 is TGTGCCAGCAGCTCCTTGACAGGGACGGGGGCTGAAGCTTTCTTT.